This TCR beta chain is drawn from a study of T cells after somatic rescue of genetic block. Sequenced by immunoSEQ multiplex PCR; TCRdb stores in-frame clones only, minus some. The sample includes about 12,000 clones, over 60% of them seen just once. Sequenced input: peripheral blood mononuclear cells (PBMCs). The clonotype was recovered from a boy aged 10-17 years.

The CDR3 loop reads CASSTVTTTYEQYF. CDR3 bases: TGTGCCAGCAGCACAGTGACCACCACCTACGAGCAGTACTTC. The chain recombines TRBV5-6 with TRBJ2-7; D is uncertain. Germline V lookup: CDR1 SGHDT, CDR2 YYEEEE. The CDR3 has 14 amino acids. V gave up 4 bases and J gave up 2 bases, with 13 bases separating them.